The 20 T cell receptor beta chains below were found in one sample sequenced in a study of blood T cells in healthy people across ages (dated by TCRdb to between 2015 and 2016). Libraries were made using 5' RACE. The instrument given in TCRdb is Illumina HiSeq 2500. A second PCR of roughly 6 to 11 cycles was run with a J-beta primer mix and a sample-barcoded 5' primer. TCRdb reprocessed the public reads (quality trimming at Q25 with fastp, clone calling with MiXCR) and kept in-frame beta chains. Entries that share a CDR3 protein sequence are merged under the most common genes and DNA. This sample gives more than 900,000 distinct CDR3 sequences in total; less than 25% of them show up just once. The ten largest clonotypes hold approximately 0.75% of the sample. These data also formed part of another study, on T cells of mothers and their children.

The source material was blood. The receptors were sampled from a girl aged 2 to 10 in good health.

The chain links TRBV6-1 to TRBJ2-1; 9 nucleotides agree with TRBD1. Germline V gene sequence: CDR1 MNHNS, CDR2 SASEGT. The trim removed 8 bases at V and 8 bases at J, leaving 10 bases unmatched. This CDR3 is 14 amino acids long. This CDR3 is CASLDRGFRDEQFF. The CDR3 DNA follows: TGTGCCAGCCTGGACAGGGGATTTCGGGATGAGCAGTTCTTC.

This chain's CDR3 is CSAREGGGYTDTQYF. In nucleotides, the CDR3 is TGCAGTGCTAGAGAAGGGGGCGGATACACAGATACGCAGTATTTT. The rearrangement uses TRBV20-1 and TRBJ2-3; 7 bases are shared with TRBD1. The CDR3 totals 15 residues. Per the germline V gene, CDR1 is DFQATT and CDR2 is SNEGSKA (reference sequence). The ends lost 0 bases at V and 2 bases at J; junction bases unmatched: 5.

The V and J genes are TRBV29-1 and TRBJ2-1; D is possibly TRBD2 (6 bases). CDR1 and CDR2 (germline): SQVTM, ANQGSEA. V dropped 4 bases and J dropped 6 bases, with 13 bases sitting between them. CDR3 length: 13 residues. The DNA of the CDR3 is TGCAGCGTTGGGGACTCATACCCCAATGAGCAGTTCTTC. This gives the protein CSVGDSYPNEQFF.

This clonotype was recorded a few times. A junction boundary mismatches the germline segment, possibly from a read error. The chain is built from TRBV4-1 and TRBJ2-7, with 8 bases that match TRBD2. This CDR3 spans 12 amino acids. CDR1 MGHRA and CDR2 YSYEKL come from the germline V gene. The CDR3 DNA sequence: TGCGCCGGCAGCCAAGTCGGGGGGGAGCAGCACTTC. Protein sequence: CAGSQVGGEQHF.

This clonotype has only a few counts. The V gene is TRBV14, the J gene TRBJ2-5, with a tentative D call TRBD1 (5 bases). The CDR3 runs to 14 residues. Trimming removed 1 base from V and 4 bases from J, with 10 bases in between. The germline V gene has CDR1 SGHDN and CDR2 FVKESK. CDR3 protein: CASSQGQFVETQYF. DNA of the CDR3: TGTGCCAGCAGCCAAGGACAGTTCGTAGAGACCCAGTACTTC. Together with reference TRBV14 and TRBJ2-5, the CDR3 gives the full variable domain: EAGVTQFPSHSVIEKGQTVTLRCDPISGHDNLYWYRRVMGKEIKFLLHFVKESKQDESGMPNNRFLAERTGGTYSTLKVQPAELEDSGVYFCASSQGQFVETQYFGPGTRLLVL.

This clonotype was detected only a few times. The CDR3 reads CASSEADNEQFF. The CDR3 coding sequence is TGTGCCAGCAGTGAGGCGGACAATGAGCAGTTCTTC. The chain combines TRBV6-1 with TRBJ2-5; D gene unclear. The J call may be in error: the DNA end matches TRBJ2-1 better. Germline V CDR1 and CDR2: MNHNS, SASEGT. There are 12 residues in the CDR3.

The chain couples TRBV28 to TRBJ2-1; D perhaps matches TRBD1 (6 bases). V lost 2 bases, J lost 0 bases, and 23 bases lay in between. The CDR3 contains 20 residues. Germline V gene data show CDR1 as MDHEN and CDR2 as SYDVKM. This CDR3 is CASSLVQGKDRFSSYNEQFF. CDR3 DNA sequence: TGTGCCAGCAGTTTAGTTCAGGGGAAGGACCGTTTTAGCTCCTACAATGAGCAGTTCTTC.

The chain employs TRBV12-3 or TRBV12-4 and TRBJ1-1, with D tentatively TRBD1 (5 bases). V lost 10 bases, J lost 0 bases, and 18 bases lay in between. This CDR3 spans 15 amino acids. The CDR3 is CATPAAGNLNTEAFF. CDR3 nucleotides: TGTGCCACGCCGGCGGCAGGGAACCTGAACACTGAAGCTTTCTTT.

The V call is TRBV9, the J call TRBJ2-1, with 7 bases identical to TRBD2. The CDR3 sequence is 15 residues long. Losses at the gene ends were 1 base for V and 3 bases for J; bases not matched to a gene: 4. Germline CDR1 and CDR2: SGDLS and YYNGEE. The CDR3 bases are TGTGCCAGCAGCGTAATGGGGGGGGACTACAATGAGCAGTTCTTC. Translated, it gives CASSVMGGDYNEQFF.

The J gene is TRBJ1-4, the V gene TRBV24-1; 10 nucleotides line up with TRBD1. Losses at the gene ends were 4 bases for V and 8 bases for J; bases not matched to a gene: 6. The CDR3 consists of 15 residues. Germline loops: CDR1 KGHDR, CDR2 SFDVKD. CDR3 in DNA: TGTGCCACCAGTGAGTGGACAGGGGGAAAAGAAAAACTGTTTTTT. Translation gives CATSEWTGGKEKLFF.

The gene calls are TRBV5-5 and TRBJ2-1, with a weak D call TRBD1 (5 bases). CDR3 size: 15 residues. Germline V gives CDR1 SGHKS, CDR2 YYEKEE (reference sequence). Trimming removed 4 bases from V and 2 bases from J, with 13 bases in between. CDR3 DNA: TGTGCCAGCAGCCCCGACGCCAGGGCCTACAATGAGCAGTTCTTC. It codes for CASSPDARAYNEQFF.

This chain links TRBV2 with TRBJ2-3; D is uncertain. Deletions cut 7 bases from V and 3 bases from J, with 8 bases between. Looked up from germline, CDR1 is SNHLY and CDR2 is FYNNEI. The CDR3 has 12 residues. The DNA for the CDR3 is TGTGCCAGCAAGGTCGGGACAGATACGCAGTATTTT. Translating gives CASKVGTDTQYF.

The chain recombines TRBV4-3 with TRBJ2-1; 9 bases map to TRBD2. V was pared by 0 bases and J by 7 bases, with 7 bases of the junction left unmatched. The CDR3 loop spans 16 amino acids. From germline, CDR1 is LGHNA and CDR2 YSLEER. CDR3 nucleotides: TGCGCCAGCAGCCAAGAAACGGCGGGAGGGCAGAATGAGCAGTTCTTC. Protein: CASSQETAGGQNEQFF.

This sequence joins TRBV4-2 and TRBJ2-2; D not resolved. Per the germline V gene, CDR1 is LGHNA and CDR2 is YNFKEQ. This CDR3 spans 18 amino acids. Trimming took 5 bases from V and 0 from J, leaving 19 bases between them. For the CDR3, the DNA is TGTGCCAGCAGCAACACGGGTCGAACGTTCGCGAACACCGGGGAGCTGTTTTTT. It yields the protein CASSNTGRTFANTGELFF.

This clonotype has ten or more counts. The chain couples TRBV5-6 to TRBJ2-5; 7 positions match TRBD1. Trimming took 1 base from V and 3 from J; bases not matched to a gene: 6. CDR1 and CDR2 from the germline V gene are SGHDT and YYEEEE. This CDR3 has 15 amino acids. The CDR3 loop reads CASSLTHTGEETQYF. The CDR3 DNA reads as TGTGCCAGCAGCTTGACACACACAGGGGAAGAGACCCAGTACTTC.

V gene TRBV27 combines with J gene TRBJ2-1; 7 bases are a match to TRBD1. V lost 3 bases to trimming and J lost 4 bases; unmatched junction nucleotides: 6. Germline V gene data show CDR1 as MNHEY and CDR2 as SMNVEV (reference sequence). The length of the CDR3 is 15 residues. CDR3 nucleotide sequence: TGTGCCAGCAGTTTGGAACAGGGGCTGTACAATGAGCAGTTCTTC. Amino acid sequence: CASSLEQGLYNEQFF.

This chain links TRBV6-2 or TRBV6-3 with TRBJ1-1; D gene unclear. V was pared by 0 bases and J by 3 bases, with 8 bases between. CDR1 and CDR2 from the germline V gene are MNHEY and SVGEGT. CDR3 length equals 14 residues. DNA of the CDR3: TGTGCCAGCAGTTACTCGACGGGGTACACTGAAGCTTTCTTT. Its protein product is CASSYSTGYTEAFF.

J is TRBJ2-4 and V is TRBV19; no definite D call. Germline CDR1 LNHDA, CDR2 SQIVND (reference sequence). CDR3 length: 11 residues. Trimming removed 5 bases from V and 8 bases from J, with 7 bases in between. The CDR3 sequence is CASSFLDIQYF. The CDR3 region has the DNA TGTGCCAGTAGTTTTCTGGACATTCAGTACTTC.

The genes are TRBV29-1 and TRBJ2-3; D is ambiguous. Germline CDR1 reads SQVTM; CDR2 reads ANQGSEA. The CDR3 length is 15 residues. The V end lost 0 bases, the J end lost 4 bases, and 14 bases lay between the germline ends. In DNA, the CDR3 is TGCAGCGTTGAAGATCACTTAAGAGCGCCAGATACGCAGTATTTT. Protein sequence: CSVEDHLRAPDTQYF.

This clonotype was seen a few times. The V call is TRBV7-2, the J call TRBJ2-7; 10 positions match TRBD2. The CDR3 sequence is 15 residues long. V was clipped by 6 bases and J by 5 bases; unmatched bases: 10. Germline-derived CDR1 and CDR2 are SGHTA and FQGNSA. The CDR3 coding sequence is TGTGCCAGCAGTTATTATAGCGGGGGGATCAACGAGCAGTACTTC. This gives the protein CASSYYSGGINEQYF.